These T cell receptor beta chains were read from a single sample in a study of blood T cell repertoires in COVID-19. Assay used: immunoSEQ multiplex PCR; TCRdb lists only in-frame clones, some missing. Of around 90,000 clones in the sample, 75% to 90% are singletons; the top ten hold about 15%. The sequenced material came from peripheral blood. The receptor set was obtained from a male donor with acute or convalescent COVID-19. Each CDR3 is given without its conserved first and last residue. Fields, in order: CDR3 length, V gene, J gene, CDR3 protein.

13	TRBV24-1	TRBJ2-5	ATSDPRPVEETQY
10	TRBV7-9	TRBJ1-2	ASSFIDRGYT
13	TRBV5-6	TRBJ2-7	ASSLGPPVSYEQY
12	TRBV30	TRBJ1-6	AWSTGQGASPLH
12	TRBV4-1	TRBJ2-7	ASSQGTGPYEQY
13	TRBV11-2	TRBJ2-2	ASSLDLRETGELF
15	TRBV7-9	TRBJ2-1	ASSLTSGGRLYNEQF
13	TRBV11-2	TRBJ2-1	ASSLQGPSWNEQF
12	TRBV7-2	TRBJ2-1	ASSLLGGYNEQF
13	TRBV5-6	TRBJ2-5	ASSKLTGGLETQY
12	TRBV19	TRBJ1-1	ASSRGRANTEAF
13	TRBV9	TRBJ2-5	ASSLGLAGWETQY
11	TRBV6-5	TRBJ2-3	ASHNPSTPTQY
10	TRBV18	TRBJ2-1	ASSDPSGEQF
13	TRBV5-1	TRBJ2-2	ASSLGRANTGELF
12	TRBV7-9	TRBJ2-4	ASSPQGLKNIQY
14	TRBV7-8	TRBJ1-2	ASSLDGGILGYGYT
11	TRBV18	TRBJ2-7	ASSQGTPGEQY
10	TRBV10-3	TRBJ2-7	AIGTDSYEQY
11	TRBV19	TRBJ1-4	ATSPSTNEKLF
11	TRBV27	TRBJ1-5	ASSTTGGQPQH
10	TRBV29-1	TRBJ2-5	SVAPGKETQY
13	TRBV2	TRBJ1-1	ASSELSRPNTEAF
12	TRBV7-2	TRBJ2-1	ASLFSGGENEQF
15	TRBV7-2	TRBJ1-2	ASSFGTGGIGNYGYT
13	TRBV6-5	TRBJ2-7	ASTISGTSSYEQY
11	TRBV30	TRBJ1-1	AWSGQGRGEAF
12	TRBV3-1/TRBV3-2	TRBJ2-1	ASSHESSYNEQF
10	TRBV28	TRBJ1-5	ASRSGVQPQH
14	TRBV18	TRBJ2-2	ASSPVRQVNTGELF
11	TRBV19	TRBJ2-2	ASTETNTGELF
12	TRBV7-2	TRBJ2-5	ASSFTSTQETQY
11	TRBV5-1	TRBJ2-7	ASSQGAEAEQY
12	TRBV6-5	TRBJ2-7	ASIPPGQGYEQY
11	TRBV6-5	TRBJ1-5	ASSYDANQPQH
12	TRBV5-1	TRBJ2-1	ASSQINSYNEQF
15	TRBV10-3	TRBJ2-3	AIGPPGLARSTDTQY
11	TRBV12-3/TRBV12-4	TRBJ2-2	ASSLGETGELF
14	TRBV2	TRBJ1-4	ASSALGGSTNEKLF
10	TRBV25-1	TRBJ2-1	ATTGSYNEQF
13	TRBV5-5	TRBJ2-5	ASSTWTGGGETQY